This is a list of T cell receptor beta chains from one sample in a study of response to subunit inactivated influenza vaccine. One entry per CDR3 protein, called by TCRdb with MiXCR from the RT-PCR reads. This sample yields 500,000 to 700,000 distinct CDR3 sequences, of which approximately 24% are seen a single time; around 2.8% belongs to the top ten. These data are also associated with another study on T cells expressing NK-cell markers.

The sample in question was CD4+ T cells sorted from PBMCs, obtained 11 to 12 days after vaccination. The receptors stem from a man aged 50 to 60 who received an inactivated influenza vaccine. Both conserved end residues are part of each CDR3. D genes are given only for firm matches. Expanded clones are given a class, and other clones once, few, many or no size at all.

>TRBD2|many|TRBV12-3/TRBV12-4|TRBJ2-1
CASSLGTAGLALEQFF
TGTGCCAGCAGTTTGGGGACGGCCGGACTAGCGCTTGAGCAGTTCTTC
>TRBD2|few|TRBV5-1|TRBJ2-2
CASSFAVLAGVGTGELFF
TGCGCCAGCAGCTTCGCGGTACTAGCGGGAGTCGGCACCGGGGAGCTGTTTTTT
>TRBD1|-|TRBV6-5|TRBJ1-6
CASSYFGTDNSPLHF
TGTGCCAGCAGTTACTTCGGGACAGATAATTCACCCCTCCACTTT
>-|few|TRBV28|TRBJ2-7
CASSLIGQPAAYEQYF
TGTGCCAGCAGTTTAATAGGACAGCCTGCAGCCTACGAGCAGTACTTC
>TRBD2|-|TRBV24-1|TRBJ2-5
CATSDAGLAGGRETQYF
TGTGCCACCAGTGACGCTGGACTAGCGGGAGGGCGAGAGACCCAGTACTTC
>TRBD2|-|TRBV7-8|TRBJ2-1
CASSLRAGGGDEQFF
TGTGCCAGCAGCTTAAGGGCGGGAGGAGGCGATGAGCAGTTCTTC
>-|few|TRBV7-9|TRBJ1-1
CASSLDRESAEAFF
TGTGCCAGCAGCTTAGACAGGGAATCGGCTGAAGCTTTCTTT
>TRBD1|-|TRBV6-2/TRBV6-3|TRBJ2-1
CASTWDRARGEQFF
TGTGCCAGCACCTGGGACAGGGCCAGAGGTGAGCAGTTCTTC
>-|many|TRBV5-1|TRBJ2-1
CASSFDIYNEQFF
TGCGCCAGCAGCTTCGACATCTACAATGAGCAGTTCTTC
>-|many|TRBV20-1|TRBJ2-1
CSGFPGRGSNEQFF
TGCAGTGGCTTCCCGGGACGAGGCTCCAATGAGCAGTTCTTC
>-|-|TRBV28|TRBJ1-2
CASRQDSQWGYTF
TGTGCCAGCAGGCAGGACAGCCAGTGGGGCTACACCTTC
>-|-|TRBV5-1|TRBJ2-7
CASSLESSSSYEQYF
TGCGCCAGCAGCTTGGAATCCTCGAGCTCCTACGAGCAGTACTTC
>-|many|TRBV7-6|TRBJ2-1
CASSLALFTTFNEQFF
TGTGCCAGCAGCTTAGCGCTCTTTACCACTTTCAATGAGCAGTTCTTC
>-|-|TRBV12-3/TRBV12-4|TRBJ2-2
CASSARAGELFF
TGTGCCAGCAGCGCTAGGGCCGGGGAGCTGTTTTTT
>-|-|TRBV24-1|TRBJ2-3
CATSRLGTDTQYF
TGTGCCACCAGTCGGCTGGGCACAGATACGCAGTATTTT
>TRBD2|-|TRBV7-2|TRBJ2-7
CASSLGLAADEQYF
TGTGCCAGCAGCTTAGGACTAGCTGCGGACGAGCAGTACTTC
>TRBD1|few|TRBV20-1|TRBJ2-4
CSAQDSGTGRAKNIQYF
TGCAGTGCTCAAGATTCCGGGACAGGGCGAGCCAAAAACATTCAGTACTTC
>-|-|TRBV6-1|TRBJ1-6
CASSETGTDSPLHF
TGTGCCAGCAGTGAAACAGGGACGGATTCACCCCTCCACTTT
>TRBD1|-|TRBV3-1|TRBJ2-1
CASMNQGEGDEQFF
TGTGCCAGCATGAACCAGGGGGAAGGGGATGAGCAGTTCTTC
>TRBD2|-|TRBV4-2|TRBJ2-3
CASSQDGRDGTQYF
TGTGCCAGCAGCCAAGACGGGAGGGACGGTACGCAGTATTTT
>-|-|TRBV5-1|TRBJ2-2
CASSLVLRDTGELFF
TGCGCCAGCAGCTTGGTCCTACGGGACACCGGGGAGCTGTTTTTT
>TRBD2|-|TRBV28|TRBJ2-2
CASSSGLAAGELFF
TGTGCCAGCAGCTCCGGACTAGCTGCCGGGGAGCTGTTTTTT
>-|few|TRBV18|TRBJ2-1
CASSPHSGTRSEQFF
TGTGCCAGCTCACCTCATTCAGGAACGAGAAGTGAGCAGTTCTTC
>TRBD2|few|TRBV20-1|TRBJ2-5
CSARGLAGNQETQYF
TGCAGTGCTAGGGGACTAGCGGGAAACCAAGAGACCCAGTACTTC
>-|-|TRBV14|TRBJ2-7
CASSQEWEQYF
TGTGCCAGCAGCCAAGAATGGGAGCAGTACTTC
>-|few|TRBV7-3|TRBJ2-2
CASSLSRNTGELFF
TGTGCCAGCAGCTTAAGTCGGAACACCGGGGAGCTGTTTTTT
>-|-|TRBV20-1|TRBJ2-1
CSARQSSYNEQFF
TGCAGTGCTCGACAGAGCTCCTACAATGAGCAGTTCTTC
>-|-|TRBV4-1|TRBJ2-2
CASSQDRAAKMNTGELFF
TGCGCCAGCAGCCAAGATAGGGCCGCCAAAATGAACACCGGGGAGCTGTTTTTT
>TRBD2|once|TRBV5-6|TRBJ2-1
CASSRTSGGANYNEQFF
TGTGCCAGCAGTCGGACTAGCGGGGGGGCGAACTACAATGAGCAGTTCTTC
>TRBD1|few|TRBV7-2|TRBJ1-6
CASSADRAVGVGSPLHF
TGTGCCAGCAGCGCGGACAGGGCGGTAGGCGTAGGTTCACCCCTCCACTTT
>-|-|TRBV14|TRBJ2-7
CASSRSGVFEQYF
TGTGCCAGCAGCCGCTCAGGGGTTTTCGAGCAGTACTTC
>TRBD2|-|TRBV7-7|TRBJ2-1
CASSIGRLAGENEQFF
TGTGCTAGCAGCATCGGGAGACTAGCGGGGGAGAATGAGCAGTTCTTC
>-|-|TRBV5-1|TRBJ2-3
CASSLGTTGTDTQYF
TGCGCCAGCAGCTTGGGGACTACTGGCACAGATACGCAGTATTTT
>-|many|TRBV3-1|TRBJ2-1
CASSQVGNEQFF
TGTGCCAGCAGCCAAGTAGGCAATGAGCAGTTCTTC
>-|few|TRBV9|TRBJ2-1
CASSPWDQTYNEQFF
TGTGCCAGCAGTCCCTGGGACCAGACGTACAATGAGCAGTTCTTC
>-|-|TRBV7-2|TRBJ2-5
CASSTTQGSTQYF
TGTGCCAGCAGCACGACACAGGGTTCGACCCAGTACTTC
>-|-|TRBV6-1|TRBJ2-1
CASRQTTGRYNEQFF
TGTGCCAGCAGACAAACTACCGGCAGGTACAATGAGCAGTTCTTC
>-|-|TRBV20-1|TRBJ1-5
CSASLGQPQHF
TGCAGTGCTAGCCTGGGGCAGCCCCAGCATTTT
>TRBD2|-|TRBV10-3|TRBJ2-1
CAISGLAGGSSYNEQFF
TGTGCCATCAGTGGACTAGCGGGAGGTAGCTCCTACAATGAGCAGTTCTTC
>-|-|TRBV7-8|TRBJ2-2
CASSRDYLNTGELFF
TGTGCCAGCAGCCGTGACTACTTAAACACCGGGGAGCTGTTTTTT
>-|-|TRBV2|TRBJ2-2
CASSSRVSNTGELFF
TGTGCCAGCAGCTCCAGGGTGTCGAACACCGGGGAGCTGTTTTTT
>-|-|TRBV7-3|TRBJ2-5
CASSKGAAVDQETQYF
TGTGCCAGCAGCAAAGGGGCAGCCGTTGACCAAGAGACCCAGTACTTC
>TRBD2|-|TRBV12-3/TRBV12-4|TRBJ2-1
CASSPDTAGGGNEQFF
TGTGCCAGCAGTCCCGATACCGCGGGGGGCGGGAATGAGCAGTTCTTC
>-|-|TRBV6-1|TRBJ2-7
CASSENRMNEQYF
TGTGCCAGCAGTGAAAACAGGATGAACGAGCAGTACTTC
>TRBD1|-|TRBV29-1|TRBJ2-7
CSVDGDRGDEQYF
TGCAGCGTTGATGGGGACAGGGGCGACGAGCAGTACTTC
>TRBD1|-|TRBV27|TRBJ2-7
CASSSPGQGAIEQYF
TGTGCCAGCAGTTCACCGGGACAGGGGGCAATCGAGCAGTACTTC